One and the same sample provided the 2 T cell receptor beta chains below, sequenced in a study of fetal regulatory T cell absence and autoimmunity. Assay used: immunoSEQ multiplex PCR; TCRdb lists only in-frame clones, some missing. Among 95,000 to 100,000 clones listed, approximately 79% were seen once. The sample comprised pancreas tissue. These receptors were obtained from a male donor with IPEX syndrome.

The V gene is TRBV11-2, the J gene TRBJ1-1; perhaps TRBD1 as D (6 bases). The CDR3 contains 18 residues. Germline CDR1 and CDR2: SGHAT and FQNNGV. V gave up 1 base and J gave up 0 bases, with 18 bases separating them. The CDR3 DNA is TGTGCCAGCAGCTTAGTCAGGGGAGGCCTACCAATGAACACTGAAGCTTTCTTT. This translates into CASSLVRGGLPMNTEAFF.

The chain joins TRBV7-9 to TRBJ2-1, with D uncertain. Trimming took 5 bases from V and 4 from J, leaving 18 bases between them. Looked up from germline, CDR1 is SEHNR and CDR2 is FQNEAQ (reference sequence). This CDR3 is built from 16 residues. CDR3 loop: CASSTRAARPYNEQFF. The DNA for the CDR3 is TGTGCCAGCAGCACCCGAGCCGCCCGGCCTTACAATGAGCAGTTCTTC.